This is a list of T cell receptor beta chains from one sample in a study of memory CD4+ T cells and cytomegalovirus serostatus. The protocol was immunoSEQ multiplex PCR, while the TCRdb copy is restricted to in-frame clones and leaves out a portion. The table shows roughly 45,000 clones, with about 73% occurring only once. The specimen sequenced was memory CD4+ T cells from blood. All receptors come from an adult in good health and CMV-seronegative. Each CDR3 is given with its conserved first and last residue.

CDR3 length	V gene	J gene	CDR3 protein
15	TRBV2	TRBJ2-5	CASSEPLAGVETQYF
15	TRBV7-9	TRBJ1-4	CASSFGTGAGEKLFF
13	TRBV30	TRBJ2-3	CAFLRPSTDTQYF
14	TRBV4-3	TRBJ2-3	CASSPSLGTDTQYF
12	TRBV5-4	TRBJ1-2	CASSQGAGGYTF
14	TRBV6-5	TRBJ1-4	CASSPGQFREKLFF
15	TRBV27	TRBJ2-3	CASSFRALRPDTQYF
13	TRBV7-3	TRBJ1-1	CASSKTGGTEAFF
15	TRBV5-8	TRBJ2-6	CASSFRRSGANVLTF
14	TRBV5-1	TRBJ2-1	CASSPGTPSDEQFF
15	TRBV30	TRBJ2-2	CAWRPGLGKVQELFF
14	TRBV2	TRBJ1-3	CASSGQGAGNTIYF
13	TRBV10-3	TRBJ1-1	CASRQALNTEAFF
14	TRBV18	TRBJ1-1	CASSPPLKRAEAFF
15	TRBV7-3	TRBJ2-3	CASSPRGGHRDTQYF
12	TRBV29-1	TRBJ2-7	CSVREGTYEQYF
18	TRBV5-4	TRBJ2-3	CASSLAGARVTRRDTQYF
14	TRBV9	TRBJ1-1	CASSPQPDSGEAFF
16	TRBV2	TRBJ2-6	CASIGTGTSGANVLTF
15	TRBV5-6	TRBJ2-5	CASSRRQGVTGTQYF
13	TRBV27	TRBJ1-1	CASSGQENTEAFF
18	TRBV18	TRBJ2-2	CASSPTGRQATGTGELFF
13	TRBV30	TRBJ2-5	CAWRGHPWETQYF
9	TRBV20-1	TRBJ1-2	CSARASRTF
15	TRBV5-1	TRBJ1-1	CASSPVGGVNTEAFF
13	TRBV5-6	TRBJ1-1	CASSLRGGTEAFF
14	TRBV29-1	TRBJ1-5	CSVAEQHSNQPQHF
16	TRBV28	TRBJ2-2	CASTRGGTGGSGELFF
13	TRBV7-2	TRBJ1-1	CASSLRDRVDAFF
15	TRBV4-1	TRBJ2-7	CASSQPGQGAYEQYF
15	TRBV7-3	TRBJ1-4	CASSSTGGPNEKLFF
15	TRBV5-1	TRBJ1-1	CASSSGQGSGTEAFF
16	TRBV7-9	TRBJ1-4	CASSLGTAATNEKLFF
14	TRBV11-3	NA	CASSLAAQGYEQYF
15	TRBV6-1	TRBJ2-5	CASSRHGLYQETQYF
16	TRBV4-2	TRBJ2-3	CASSQEGRGSTDTQYF
14	TRBV5-4	TRBJ1-5	CASSLWGAQQPQHF
11	TRBV28	TRBJ1-5	CASSRVEPQHF
16	TRBV9	TRBJ1-5	CASSPNRLYSNQPQHF
13	TRBV7-8	TRBJ2-2	CASSGTATGELFF
14	TRBV5-6	TRBJ2-6	CASRQPSRANVLTF
13	TRBV6-6	TRBJ2-7	CASGLRDGYEQYF
13	TRBV7-9	TRBJ2-7	CASSPRVGYEQYF
15	TRBV7-2	TRBJ1-6	CASSLVRGRNSPLHF
14	TRBV7-9	TRBJ2-7	CASSDRARGLRQYF
14	TRBV11-3	TRBJ2-3	CASSLAAGEDTQYF
15	TRBV23-1	TRBJ1-4	CASSQSAGRGEKLFF
17	TRBV2	TRBJ2-6	CASSWTGGGSGANVLTF
15	TRBV27	TRBJ2-1	CASSLSRQGSSEQFF
17	TRBV19	TRBJ1-1	CASINRGRIGKNTEAFF
16	TRBV5-4	TRBJ1-5	CASSFTRRGGNQPQHF
15	TRBV25-1	TRBJ2-7	CASSEGRPSSYEQYF
16	TRBV2	TRBJ1-1	CASSLELGGLNTEAFF
12	TRBV4-1	TRBJ1-2	CASSQDLLGYTF
13	TRBV6-1	TRBJ2-1	CASRQGPYNEQFF
14	TRBV4-3	TRBJ2-1	CASSQGDLYNEQFF
15	TRBV30	TRBJ2-7	CAWSGGWDGSYEQYF